The clone carrying this TCR beta chain was recorded many times. Its antigen is not identified. The data stem from a study of regulatory T cells in long-lasting Graves disease. Sequencing libraries for TCR beta were prepared with iRepertoire HTBI primers and Arm-PCR of CDR3 regions. TCRdb analysed the multiplex PCR reads with MiXCR anew, one entry per CDR3 protein. Of 510,000 or so distinct CDR3 sequences detected, 9.5% to 15% appear once; the ten largest clones hold 8.9%. Regarding time point: newly diagnosed GD, antithyroid drugs for less than 3 months. TCR sequences were obtained from RNA taken from PBMCs. In this cohort, patients came from an endocrinology department located in Xi'an, China. Overall study results and limits: Persistent patients had a count of shared public clonotypes (approximately 2,800) that exceeded that of new patients (about 870).

The CDR3 loop spans 16 amino acids. Germline loops: CDR1 SNHLY, CDR2 FYNNEI. V was pared by 5 bases and J by 2 bases, with 8 bases of the junction left unmatched. The same sample was also used in a study of T cells in Graves' hyperthyroidism and ophthalmopathy. As that study records: A first-round RT-PCR of the TCR CDR3 used the HTBI primer set.

This receptor was obtained from a woman aged 25 to 39 with Graves disease. The sample here was peripheral blood mononuclear cells (PBMCs), taken at new diagnosis, from a patient treated with antithyroid drugs. The V and J genes are TRBV2 and TRBJ2-2, with 7 bases that match TRBD2. The CDR3 sequence is CASSYGRGVNTGELFF. In DNA form, the CDR3 reads TGTGCCAGCAGTTACGGACGGGGGGTAAACACCGGGGAGCTGTTTTTT.